This is a list of T cell receptor beta chains from one sample in a study of T cell responses to AZD1222 COVID-19 vaccine. Sequencing used immunoSEQ multiplex PCR; TCRdb keeps in-frame clones, though not all of them. The sample yields approximately 150,000 clones, under 95% seen once. The starting material was peripheral blood, obtained on day 0 of AZD1222 vaccination. These receptors came from an adult in good health. Each CDR3 is given with its conserved first and last residue. A D gene is named only where the DNA matches it firmly. The size of a clone is reported for some rows only, either as once, few or many, or as a class for expanded clones.

j_call d_call v_call cdr3_length clone_size cdr3_nt cdr3_aa
TRBJ2-1 - TRBV19 15 - TGTGCCAGTAGTATAGTCCCGGGGGAATACAATGAGCAGTTCTTC CASSIVPGEYNEQFF
TRBJ1-2 - TRBV7-2 15 - TGTGCCAGCAGCGCCGACTGGTCAGCTAACTATGGCTACACCTTC CASSADWSANYGYTF
TRBJ1-2 - TRBV2 12 few TGTGCCAGCGACCGGGACAAATGGGGCTACACCTTC CASDRDKWGYTF
TRBJ1-2 - TRBV27 17 - TGTGCCAGCAGTTTATTGGCAGGGCTGGGGATCGTCTATGGCTACACCTTC CASSLLAGLGIVYGYTF
TRBJ2-7 - TRBV11-1 11 - TGTGCCAGCAGCGGGGGTTACGAGCAGTACTTC CASSGGYEQYF
TRBJ2-7 - TRBV6-6 13 - TGTGCCAGTTCGGGACTCCGCTGGAACGAGCAGTACTTC CASSGLRWNEQYF
TRBJ2-2 - TRBV4-2 16 - TGTGCCAGCAGCCAAGTGGCGGGCTCGAACACCGGGGAGCTGTTTTTT CASSQVAGSNTGELFF
TRBJ1-5 - TRBV30 18 - TGTGCCTGGAGTGTGACTCGGGGTTCCGGCTATAGCAATCAGCCCCAGCATTTT CAWSVTRGSGYSNQPQHF
TRBJ1-5 - TRBV28 14 few TGTGCCAGCAGTGGGAACAGAGGTAATCAGCCCCAGCATTTT CASSGNRGNQPQHF
TRBJ2-5 - TRBV15 16 - TGTGCCACCAGCAGAGTAGTACGCAGATTTCAAGAGACCCAGTACTTC CATSRVVRRFQETQYF
TRBJ1-5 - TRBV27 14 once TGTGCCAGCAGTTTAGTAGGGAGAAATCAGCCCCAGCATTTT CASSLVGRNQPQHF
TRBJ2-7 TRBD2 TRBV29-1 13 - TGCAGCGCCTACAGCGGGAGTGGATACGAGCAGTACTTC CSAYSGSGYEQYF
TRBJ1-2 - TRBV6-5 13 - TGTGCCAGCAGCCTGGGGGGCAACTATGGCTACACCTTC CASSLGGNYGYTF
TRBJ2-7 - TRBV11-2 15 - TGTGCCAGCAGCTTCAGCAGGGGAGACTCCTACGAGCAGTACTTC CASSFSRGDSYEQYF
TRBJ1-2 - TRBV5-6 12 - TGTGCCAGCAGCTTAAGCAGCTATGGCTACACCTTC CASSLSSYGYTF
TRBJ2-7 - TRBV5-1 14 - TGCGCCAGCAGCTTGGGGGGTCGAACCTACGAGCAGTACTTC CASSLGGRTYEQYF
TRBJ1-2 - TRBV6-5 12 - TGTGCCAGCCGAGGGGGGAACTATGGCTACACCTTC CASRGGNYGYTF
TRBJ1-5 - TRBV28 12 - TGTGCCAGCAGGGAGGAAATTAAGCCCCAGCATTTT CASREEIKPQHF
TRBJ1-5 - TRBV3-1/TRBV3-2 15 - TGTGCCAGCAGCCAAGGGGGGTCCTTAAATCAGCCCCAGCATTTT CASSQGGSLNQPQHF
TRBJ2-7 - TRBV25-1 16 - TGTGCCAGCAATCCCGGGGGGACAGGTTACTCCTACGAGCAGTACTTC CASNPGGTGYSYEQYF
TRBJ1-2 - TRBV30 12 - TGTGCCTGGAGCGAGGGGAACTATGGCTACACCTTC CAWSEGNYGYTF
TRBJ1-2 TRBD1 TRBV24-1 16 once TGTGCCACCAGTGATCGGAATCAGGGGGAGATTAGCGGCTACACCTTC CATSDRNQGEISGYTF
TRBJ2-2 TRBD2 TRBV11-2 18 - TGTGCCAGCAGCCCCTACCAGGGACTAGCGGTGAACACCGGGGAGCTGTTTTTT CASSPYQGLAVNTGELFF
TRBJ2-5 - TRBV3-1/TRBV3-2 12 - TGTGCCAGCGGGGAGTACCAAGAGACCCAGTACTTC CASGEYQETQYF
TRBJ1-6 - TRBV9 17 - TGTGCCAGCAGCGGGAATCCAACTCAAACGTCTGATTCACCCCTCCACTTT CASSGNPTQTSDSPLHF
TRBJ2-2 TRBD1 TRBV5-1 14 - TGCGCCAGCACGTCACCAGGGGGCACCGGGGAGCTGTTTTTT CASTSPGGTGELFF
TRBJ1-3 TRBD1 TRBV5-1 14 - TGCGCCAGCAGTTCAGGGGGAACTGGAAACACCATATATTTT CASSSGGTGNTIYF
TRBJ1-6 - TRBV30 14 once TGTGCCTGGAGCAACCCGGGCGGGGATTCACCCCTCCACTTT CAWSNPGGDSPLHF
TRBJ1-1 - TRBV12-3/TRBV12-4 13 - TGTGCCAGCCTGCCTGGAATGAACACTGAAGCTTTCTTT CASLPGMNTEAFF
TRBJ1-3 - TRBV28 15 - TGTGCCAGCAGTTTATTAGGGGGTCCCGGAAACACCATATATTTT CASSLLGGPGNTIYF
TRBJ2-3 - TRBV9 16 once TGTGCCAGCAGCCCAGTTTGGGGGGAGAGTACAGATACGCAGTATTTT CASSPVWGESTDTQYF
TRBJ2-5 TRBD2 TRBV4-1 17 few TGCGCCAGCAGCCAAGACCGTAGCGGGGGGGCCCTCGAGACCCAGTACTTC CASSQDRSGGALETQYF
TRBJ2-1 - TRBV11-2 16 - TGTGCCAGCAGCCCGCTGGGGCGGAGCTCCTACAATGAGCAGTTCTTC CASSPLGRSSYNEQFF
TRBJ1-1 - TRBV5-4 13 - TGTGCCAGCAGCTTGGTGGCCGGGACTGAAGCTTTCTTT CASSLVAGTEAFF
TRBJ1-6 TRBD1 TRBV2 15 - TGTGCCAGCAGTGAGGACAGGGGGCACAGTTCACCCCTCCACTTT CASSEDRGHSSPLHF
TRBJ2-1 - TRBV4-1 18 - TGCGCCAGCAGCCAAGACCCTCACCGAAGCGGGCCCTACAATGAGCAGTTCTTC CASSQDPHRSGPYNEQFF
TRBJ2-5 TRBD2 TRBV19 17 - TGTGCCAGTAGTATAGGGCAGGCTAGCGGGGGCCGGGAGACCCAGTACTTC CASSIGQASGGRETQYF
TRBJ2-1 TRBD2 TRBV2 17 - TGTGCCAGCAAAGACCTTCCCGGACTAGCGGCCGGGGGTGAGCAGTTCTTC CASKDLPGLAAGGEQFF
TRBJ2-2 - TRBV15 16 - TGTGCCACCAGCAGGAACGCCGGACGAACAACCGGGGAGCTGTTTTTT CATSRNAGRTTGELFF
TRBJ2-1 - TRBV24-1 18 - TGTGCCACCAGTGATTCTAGTACGGGACCCACGGGATACAATGAGCAGTTCTTC CATSDSSTGPTGYNEQFF
TRBJ2-1 TRBD2 TRBV5-1 15 - TGCGCCAGCAGCCACCCTAGCGGGCGATACAATGAGCAGTTCTTC CASSHPSGRYNEQFF
TRBJ1-5 TRBD1 TRBV4-1 16 once TGCGCCAGCAGCCAAGATTGGCAGGGGGCTAGGCAGCCCCAGCATTTT CASSQDWQGARQPQHF
TRBJ1-5 - TRBV4-1 15 - TGCGCCAGCAGCCAGGGGTCGTGGGGGCATCAGCCCCAGCATTTT CASSQGSWGHQPQHF
TRBJ2-2 TRBD2 TRBV2 15 - TGTGCCAGCAGTGAGGGGACTAGAGACACCGGGGAGCTGTTTTTT CASSEGTRDTGELFF
TRBJ2-5 TRBD2 TRBV2 16 few TGTGCCAGCAGTCCGGGACTAGCGGGAGTGGTTGAGACCCAGTACTTC CASSPGLAGVVETQYF
TRBJ1-1 - TRBV15 17 - TGTGCCACCAGCAGAGATCGTACAGCCAAAACAAACACTGAAGCTTTCTTT CATSRDRTAKTNTEAFF
TRBJ1-2 - TRBV5-4 13 - TGTGCCAGCAGCGTCTCAGGGTGGGAAGGCTACACCTTC CASSVSGWEGYTF
TRBJ2-2 - TRBV4-2 16 - TGTGCCAGCAGCCAAGAGGCACTCCCGCCCACCGGGGAGCTGTTTTTT CASSQEALPPTGELFF
TRBJ2-5 - TRBV27 15 - TGTGCCAGCAGTCCGTACGGGGACAAAAAAGAGACCCAGTACTTC CASSPYGDKKETQYF
TRBJ1-5 TRBD1 TRBV5-8 16 - TGTGCCAGCAGCCCGGGGGGGACAGGGAGGAATCAGCCCCAGCATTTT CASSPGGTGRNQPQHF
TRBJ2-3 - TRBV29-1 14 - TGCAGCGTTCGAACCCCGGAAGGCACAGATACGCAGTATTTT CSVRTPEGTDTQYF
TRBJ1-5 TRBD1 TRBV19 13 - TGTGCCAGTACCAAGGACAGGGCTCAGCCCCAGCATTTT CASTKDRAQPQHF
TRBJ2-1 - TRBV6-1 14 - TGTGCCAGCAGTGACGGTGCCTCCTACAATGAGCAGTTCTTC CASSDGASYNEQFF
TRBJ1-2 - TRBV2 17 - TGTGCCAGCCGCCCCCTAGGCGCCAGAAGGGATATCGATGGCTACACCTTC CASRPLGARRDIDGYTF